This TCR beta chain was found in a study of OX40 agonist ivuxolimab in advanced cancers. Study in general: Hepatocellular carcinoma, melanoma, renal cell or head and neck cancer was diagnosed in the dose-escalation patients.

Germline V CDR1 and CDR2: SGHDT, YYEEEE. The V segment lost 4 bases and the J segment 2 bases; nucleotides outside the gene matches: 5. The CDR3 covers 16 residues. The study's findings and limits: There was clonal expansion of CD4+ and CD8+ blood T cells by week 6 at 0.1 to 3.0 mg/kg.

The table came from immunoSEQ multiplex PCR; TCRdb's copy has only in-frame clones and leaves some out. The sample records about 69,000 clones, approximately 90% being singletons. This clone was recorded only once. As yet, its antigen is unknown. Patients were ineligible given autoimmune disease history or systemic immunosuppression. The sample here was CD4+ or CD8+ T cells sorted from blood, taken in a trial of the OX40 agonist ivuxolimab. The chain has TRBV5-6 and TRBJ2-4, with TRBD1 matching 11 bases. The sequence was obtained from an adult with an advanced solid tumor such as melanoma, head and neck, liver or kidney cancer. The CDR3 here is CASSIGQGATKNIQYF. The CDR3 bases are TGTGCCAGCAGCATTGGACAGGGGGCGACCAAAAACATTCAGTACTTC.